The text below deals with one T cell receptor beta chain. TCRdb keeps only in-frame clones here, not all; method: immunoSEQ multiplex PCR. The sample carries 120,000 or so clones, 88% recorded once. The source of the sample is a study of PD-1 blockade in mismatch repair-deficient tumors. Germline CDR1 is SGHDT and CDR2 is YYEEEE. This CDR3 spans 12 amino acids. V was shortened by 1 base and J by 7 bases, with 5 bases between the two germline ends. This chain uses TRBV5-6 with TRBJ1-4, with D uncertain. The receptor's source is an adult with mismatch repair-deficient cancer. Sample: peripheral blood, taken approximately 72 weeks after starting pembrolizumab. CDR3: CASSLWGEKLFF. The CDR3 nucleotides read TGTGCCAGCAGCTTGTGGGGTGAAAAACTGTTTTTT.